This passage covers 10 T cell receptor beta chains from one sample sequenced in a study of patients and donors after allogeneic stem cell transplantation. One entry per CDR3 protein, called by TCRdb with MiXCR from the RT-PCR reads. The sample has approximately 200,000 distinct CDR3 sequences, roughly two fifths seen once. Sequencing was carried out using blood, either unsorted or a sorted T cell fraction (not recorded which). Every receptor here comes from a human donor who was either an allogeneic HSCT recipient or a stem cell or donor lymphocyte infusion donor (not recorded which). It is not recorded whose cells these are; they may come from a transplant donor.

The genes are TRBV18 and TRBJ1-1, with D possibly matching TRBD1 (5 bases). Germline lookup yields CDR1 KGHSH and CDR2 LQKENI. The CDR3 is 15 amino acids. Trimming left V 3 bases short and J 1 base short, with 12 bases between. CDR3 loop: CASSPNVGGNTEAFF. The CDR3 coding sequence is TGTGCCAGCTCACCGAACGTCGGGGGGAACACTGAAGCTTTCTTT.

There are a few counts of this clonotype. The chain employs TRBV10-3 and TRBJ1-1; TRBD1 matches at 7 bases. The CDR3 runs to 18 residues. V dropped 0 bases and J dropped 2; count of bases not matched to a gene: 12. From germline, CDR1 is ENHRY and CDR2 SYGVKD. The CDR3 spells CAISESRQGLLTNTEAFF. The CDR3 region has the DNA TGTGCCATCAGTGAGTCGCGACAGGGTTTACTTACTAACACTGAAGCTTTCTTT.

This chain uses TRBV10-3 with TRBJ1-2, with 7 positions matching TRBD1. The CDR3 has 15 residues. V was pared by 0 bases and J by 0 bases, with 1 base of the junction left unmatched. Germline loops: CDR1 ENHRY, CDR2 SYGVKD. CDR3 coding DNA: TGTGCCATCAGTGAGTCGACAGGGTCTAACTATGGCTACACCTTC. As protein: CAISESTGSNYGYTF.

This clonotype has more than one count but fewer than ten. This chain connects TRBV28 to TRBJ1-1, with D unclear. Germline V gene data show CDR1 as MDHEN and CDR2 as SYDVKM. Deletions cut 4 bases from V and 7 bases from J, with 10 bases between. This CDR3 contains 12 residues. The CDR3 DNA follows: TGTGCCAGCAGTTCCTCACGGCTTGAAGCTTTCTTT. Translated, it gives CASSSSRLEAFF.

This chain links TRBV4-3 with TRBJ1-1, with D possibly being TRBD1 (6 bases). The CDR3 extends over 14 amino acids. Deletions cut 0 bases from V and 5 bases from J, with 10 bases between. From germline, CDR1 is LGHNA and CDR2 YSLEER. The CDR3 coding sequence is TGCGCCAGCAGCCAAGATATGAGGGGGACTGAAGCTTTCTTT. Protein: CASSQDMRGTEAFF.

There are a few counts of this clonotype. The J gene is TRBJ2-1, the V gene TRBV29-1; 11 bases fit TRBD2. V lost 7 bases to trimming and J lost 2 bases; unmatched junction nucleotides: 16. The CDR3 is made up of 18 amino acids. Germline V gene sequence: CDR1 SQVTM, CDR2 ANQGSEA. CDR3 bases: TGCAGCGGACGGACTATCCCACTAGCGGGGGATACCTACAATGAGCAGTTCTTC. It specifies CSGRTIPLAGDTYNEQFF.

V and J are TRBV20-1 and TRBJ2-7; the D gene is possibly TRBD1 (5 bases). This CDR3 is built from 12 residues. With 6 bases removed from V and 3 bases from J, the gap between germline ends came to 12 bases. The V gene's germline CDR1 is DFQATT and CDR2 SNEGSKA (reference sequence). DNA of the CDR3: TGCAGTGCAGAGCCAGGGAACTACGAGCAGTACTTC. Protein sequence: CSAEPGNYEQYF.

This clonotype has more than one count but fewer than ten. The chain joins TRBV24-1 to TRBJ1-5; TRBD1 matches 8 bases. The CDR3 has 13 amino acids. V shed 7 bases, J shed 7 bases, and the junction held 5 bases outside the gene matches. Germline CDR1 is KGHDR and CDR2 is SFDVKD. CDR3 in DNA: TGTGCCACCAGCCAGGGGGCTGGGCAGCCCCAGCATTTT. As protein: CATSQGAGQPQHF.

This clonotype was found a few times. The chain uses TRBV4-3 and TRBJ1-1, with TRBD1 as a possible D gene (5 bases). V lost 2 bases to trimming and J lost 7 bases, with 14 bases between them. CDR3 length: 14 amino acids. Germline values: CDR1 LGHNA, CDR2 YSLEER. This CDR3 is CASSQWVTAIEAFF. The DNA of the CDR3 is TGCGCCAGCAGCCAATGGGTGACAGCGATTGAAGCTTTCTTT.

This clonotype was counted a few times. The gene calls are TRBV5-4 and TRBJ1-1; 7 nucleotides line up with TRBD1. In germline, CDR1 is SGHNT, CDR2 YYREEE (reference sequence). The CDR3 is made up of 13 amino acids. J lost 4 bases, V lost 5 bases, and 5 bases had no gene match. The CDR3 loop reads CASRGSGGTEAFF. CDR3 sequence (DNA): TGTGCCAGCAGGGGTTCAGGGGGCACTGAAGCTTTCTTT.